The rows below give T cell receptor beta chains drawn from one sample of a study of cytomegalovirus exposure and HLA in healthy donors. Clones were read by immunoSEQ multiplex PCR, and TCRdb kept only the in-frame ones, dropping some. Here the sample spans 150,000 or so clones, 70% to 80% being singletons. Sequenced sample: PBMCs. The source of these receptors is an older woman in good health and CMV-seropositive. Both conserved end residues are trimmed from each CDR3. Fields, in order: V gene, CDR3 protein.

V: TRBV28; CDR3: ASSVSGGEQY
V: TRBV18; CDR3: ASSPTGGTEAF
V: TRBV5-1; CDR3: ASSKEGSSGNTIY
V: TRBV9; CDR3: ASSILTGTSTDTQY
V: TRBV28; CDR3: ASSLGRSYEQY
V: TRBV4-1; CDR3: ASSQELAGTYEQY
V: TRBV28; CDR3: ASSGQGAPNQPQH
V: TRBV29-1; CDR3: SVDRGTDTQY
V: TRBV7-2; CDR3: ASSLGPGLAGHEQF
V: TRBV5-1; CDR3: ASAPLGSNEKLF
V: TRBV19; CDR3: ASSIERRTNTEAF
V: TRBV6-5; CDR3: ASSRGQLNGYT
V: TRBV6-1; CDR3: ASRILGTGQETQY
V: TRBV5-1; CDR3: ASGGNMNTEAF
V: TRBV5-1; CDR3: ATSLGSYYGYT
V: TRBV28; CDR3: ASSLSPLQGAEAF
V: TRBV6-7; CDR3: ASSSVTGGGNTIY
V: TRBV5-1; CDR3: ASSFPGTSGRALNEQF
V: TRBV6-5; CDR3: ASSYSTLGGIYGYT
V: TRBV19; CDR3: ASSSDMGRNTIY
V: TRBV10-1; CDR3: ASSEHSGRNQPQH
V: TRBV18; CDR3: ASSPSSGPWDTEAF
V: TRBV19; CDR3: ASSIGGTNTEAF
V: TRBV30; CDR3: AWSVGTEAF
V: TRBV9; CDR3: ASSLGQALNTEAF
V: TRBV30; CDR3: AWTIKGTDNSPLH
V: TRBV29-1; CDR3: SGKQGKGEQY
V: TRBV2; CDR3: ASRTDTDTQY
V: TRBV6-5; CDR3: ASSYEINTEAF
V: TRBV18; CDR3: ASSPPSGGNTGELF
V: TRBV6-5; CDR3: ASGEDRIYGYT
V: TRBV2; CDR3: ASFLVAGEGETQY
V: TRBV6-1; CDR3: ASMLGGVANEKLF
V: TRBV5-4; CDR3: ASSRGLAGGHNEQF
V: TRBV5-1; CDR3: ASSVTGNTEAF
V: TRBV10-3; CDR3: AISDHSAQGNYGYT
V: TRBV5-1; CDR3: ASSLIPAGGTDTQY
V: TRBV6-1; CDR3: ASSETSSRTGLHDGYT
V: TRBV20-1; CDR3: SASIGDSRF
V: TRBV6-6; CDR3: ASSSLGGGFGYT